These T cell receptor beta chains were read from a single sample in a study of T cell responses to AZD1222 COVID-19 vaccine. Here immunoSEQ multiplex PCR was the method, and the copy in TCRdb shows in-frame clones only, minus some. The data show around 150,000 clones, approximately 87% seen once. Source: peripheral blood, taken 28 days after the second AZD1222 dose. The receptors come from an adult who received the AZD1222 COVID-19 vaccine. CDR3s include the opening cysteine and the closing phenylalanine or tryptophan. D genes are given only for firm matches. Some rows mark clone size as missing; the rest say once, few, many or name a class of expanded clone.

d_gene	abundance	v_gene	j_gene	CDR3nt	CDR3aa
NA	NA	TRBV6-6	TRBJ1-5	TGTGCCAGCAGCTGGTCTCAGGGCAATCAGCCCCAGCATTTT	CASSWSQGNQPQHF
NA	NA	TRBV2	TRBJ1-1	TGTGCCAGCAGGCCAAATACCGGTGTGGGAGCTTTCTTT	CASRPNTGVGAFF
TRBD1	NA	TRBV18	TRBJ2-7	TGTGCCAGCTCTGTAGGACAGGGGGGCCCCTACGAGCAGTACTTC	CASSVGQGGPYEQYF
NA	NA	TRBV11-2	TRBJ2-5	TGTGCCAGCAGCTGGAAAGAGACCCAGTACTTC	CASSWKETQYF
NA	NA	TRBV30	TRBJ1-5	TGTGCCTGGAGTGTTCAGGAACGTCAGCCCCAGCATTTT	CAWSVQERQPQHF
NA	NA	TRBV12-3/TRBV12-4	TRBJ1-3	TGTGCCAGCAGACCGGGAGTCGGAAACACCATATATTTT	CASRPGVGNTIYF
NA	once	TRBV11-2	TRBJ1-2	TGTGCCAGCAGCCTGGTCCACCCTCACTACACCTTC	CASSLVHPHYTF
NA	NA	TRBV6-4	TRBJ1-5	TGTGCCAGCAGTGAGACCGCTACTCAGCCCCAGCATTTT	CASSETATQPQHF
TRBD1	NA	TRBV27	TRBJ1-1	TGTGCCAGCGCCCCCGGGACAGCCGGGATGGACACTGAAGCTTTCTTT	CASAPGTAGMDTEAFF
NA	NA	TRBV30	TRBJ1-3	TGTGCCTGGATTTTTAGTCCGGGCGGAAACACCATATATTTT	CAWIFSPGGNTIYF
TRBD1	NA	TRBV3-1/TRBV3-2	TRBJ2-7	TGTGCCAGCAGCCAAGGGTTAGGACAGGGGGCCTACGAGCAGTACTTC	CASSQGLGQGAYEQYF
NA	NA	TRBV12-3/TRBV12-4	TRBJ1-1	TGTGCCAGCAGTATCGGGGATGAAGCTTTCTTT	CASSIGDEAFF
NA	NA	TRBV3-1/TRBV3-2	TRBJ2-3	TGTGCCAGCAGCCAAGGGAATGCAGATACGCAGTATTTT	CASSQGNADTQYF
NA	NA	TRBV2	TRBJ1-3	TGTGCCAGCAGAGACGGCAGGAGCTCTGGAAACACCATATATTTT	CASRDGRSSGNTIYF
TRBD2	NA	TRBV3-1/TRBV3-2	TRBJ2-5	TGTGCCAGCAGCCAAGGCACTAGCGGGGGAGTGGGGACCCAGTACTTC	CASSQGTSGGVGTQYF
NA	NA	TRBV18	TRBJ2-5	TGTGCCAGCTCACCACTTTTAGGGACCCAAGAGACCCAGTACTTC	CASSPLLGTQETQYF
NA	NA	TRBV4-1	TRBJ1-6	TGCGCCAGCAGCCAAGATTGGACTTCACCCCTCCACTTT	CASSQDWTSPLHF
NA	NA	TRBV29-1	TRBJ2-1	TGCAGCGCCGGCGTAACGGCGGGTACCTACAATGAGCAGTTCTTC	CSAGVTAGTYNEQFF
NA	NA	TRBV25-1	TRBJ1-2	TGTGCCAGCAGTGCTGGGCCTTTGAGCTATGGCTACACCTTC	CASSAGPLSYGYTF
TRBD1	NA	TRBV29-1	TRBJ1-2	TGCAGCGCCGGACAGGATTATGGCTACACCTTC	CSAGQDYGYTF
NA	NA	TRBV29-1	TRBJ1-1	TGCAGCGTTAAGGGACAAGTGAACACTGAAGCTTTCTTT	CSVKGQVNTEAFF
NA	NA	TRBV7-9	TRBJ1-3	TGTGCCAGCAGCTATATACCGAACGGTTTGAGCTCTGGAAACACCATATATTTT	CASSYIPNGLSSGNTIYF
NA	NA	TRBV12-3/TRBV12-4	TRBJ1-2	TGTGCCAGCAGCCCCGGGACGGCCTATGGCTACACCTTC	CASSPGTAYGYTF
TRBD1	NA	TRBV27	TRBJ1-2	TGTGCCAGCAGTTTAAGTGGGACAGGGGGCTACACCTTC	CASSLSGTGGYTF
NA	NA	TRBV5-1	TRBJ2-7	TGCGCCAGCAGCTTGATGGACGAGCAGTACTTC	CASSLMDEQYF
TRBD1	once	TRBV10-3	TRBJ1-3	TGTGCCATCAGTGATTCGACAGGGTCGGACACCATATATTTT	CAISDSTGSDTIYF
NA	once	TRBV11-2	TRBJ2-1	TGTGCCAGCAGCGTAGTCGGACAGACCTACAATGAGCAGTTCTTC	CASSVVGQTYNEQFF
NA	NA	TRBV5-5	TRBJ1-4	TGTGCCAGCAGCGCAGGACCTACCCGTCGGGAACTGTTTTTT	CASSAGPTRRELFF
NA	NA	TRBV6-5	TRBJ1-4	TGTGCCAGCAGCCTACACAGGGTTGAAAAACTGTTTTTT	CASSLHRVEKLFF
NA	NA	TRBV3-1/TRBV3-2	TRBJ1-2	TGTGCCAGCAGCCAGACCTCCAGAGCTCCTAACTATGGCTACACCTTC	CASSQTSRAPNYGYTF
NA	NA	TRBV7-8	TRBJ2-1	TGTGCCAGCAGCTTACAGGGGGGCAATGAGCAGTTCTTC	CASSLQGGNEQFF
TRBD1	NA	TRBV7-9	TRBJ1-5	TGTGCCAGCAGCGCCGACAGGGAAAATCGCAATCAGCCCCAGCATTTT	CASSADRENRNQPQHF
NA	NA	TRBV7-2	TRBJ1-4	TGTGCCAGCAGCCCTTGGGGAAAAACTAATGAAAAACTGTTTTTT	CASSPWGKTNEKLFF
NA	NA	TRBV19	TRBJ1-2	TGTGCCAGTACCGAGGGCGGGAGATATGGCTACACCTTC	CASTEGGRYGYTF
NA	once	TRBV11-1	TRBJ1-1	TGTGCCAGCAGCTTAAAGCCCTACACTGAAGCTTTCTTT	CASSLKPYTEAFF
NA	NA	TRBV6-5	TRBJ2-7	TGTGCCAGCAGCCTCGAGGACAGCACCTACGAGCAGTACTTC	CASSLEDSTYEQYF
NA	NA	TRBV1	TRBJ1-4	TGCACCAGCAGCCAAGCGGGGACACCCCGGGAAAAACTGTTTTTT	CTSSQAGTPREKLFF
NA	few	TRBV7-2	TRBJ1-5	TGTGCCAGCAGCTTAGAACACGTCCCTTATGGCAATCAGCCCCAGCATTTT	CASSLEHVPYGNQPQHF
NA	NA	TRBV9	TRBJ1-2	TGTGCCAGCAGCCCAGAGGGAGGGGTTTCCTATGGCTACACCTTC	CASSPEGGVSYGYTF
TRBD1	few	TRBV19	TRBJ2-1	TGTGCCAGTAGTATTCAGGGGGTCGGTGAGCAGTTCTTC	CASSIQGVGEQFF
TRBD1	many	TRBV7-2	TRBJ1-6	TGTGCCAGCGGGGTCGACAGGGGGGATTCACCCCTCCACTTT	CASGVDRGDSPLHF
NA	NA	TRBV10-3	TRBJ1-4	TGTGCCATCAGTGAGCAGGTGGCTGGGGAAAAACTGTTTTTT	CAISEQVAGEKLFF
TRBD1	NA	TRBV29-1	TRBJ1-2	TGCAGCGTTGAAGGCGGGGCCAGGGGGAGTACCGGCTATGGCTACACCTTC	CSVEGGARGSTGYGYTF
NA	NA	TRBV2	TRBJ1-2	TGTGCCAGCAGTGTCGAGTATGGCTACACCTTC	CASSVEYGYTF
NA	NA	TRBV4-3	TRBJ1-1	TGCGCCAGCAGCCAAGGGGATAACACTGAAGCTTTCTTT	CASSQGDNTEAFF
NA	few	TRBV23-1	TRBJ2-1	TGCGCCAGCAGTCAAAGAGGGGGGGGAAATGAGCAGTTCTTC	CASSQRGGGNEQFF
TRBD1	NA	TRBV2	TRBJ1-4	TGTGCCAGCAGGATACAGGGGGCCACTAATGAAAAACTGTTTTTT	CASRIQGATNEKLFF
NA	NA	TRBV4-2	TRBJ1-5	TGTGCCAGCAGCCCCCAGGCGGAGGGTCAGCCCCAGCATTTT	CASSPQAEGQPQHF